A selection of T cell receptor beta chains follows, all from one sample in a study of human T cells and chemical hapten exposure. Using its own MiXCR run on the 5' RACE reads, TCRdb lists one record per CDR3 protein. This table has about 80,000 distinct CDR3 sequences, roughly 15% appearing once. Receptor source: a female donor in good health. CDR3s include the opening cysteine and the closing phenylalanine or tryptophan.

CAISRVAGEQFF	TRBV10-3	TRBJ2-1
CASSPRRADNEQFF	TRBV12-3/TRBV12-4	TRBJ2-1
CASSHRTANTDTQYF	TRBV5-4	TRBJ2-3
CASSLGLLGTEAFF	TRBV11-2	TRBJ1-1
CASSETLGGGDTQYF	TRBV6-1	TRBJ2-3
CASSFQGTNTEAFF	TRBV12-3/TRBV12-4	TRBJ1-1
CASRPQGVALEKLFF	TRBV2	TRBJ1-4
CSAHLAGLGDEQFF	TRBV20-1	TRBJ2-1
CASSQDVQGANDEQFF	TRBV4-3	TRBJ2-1
CATSDSGLAGFQETQYF	TRBV24-1	TRBJ2-5
CASSWGTANTEAFF	TRBV5-4	TRBJ1-1
CASRSPWTGETQYF	TRBV7-8	TRBJ2-5
CASSLYEVAGGYGYTF	TRBV3-1	TRBJ1-2
CSAPRSSFNEQFF	TRBV20-1	TRBJ2-1
CASTRDRAGANVLTF	TRBV19	TRBJ2-6
CASSQGVTGRNTEAFF	TRBV4-1	TRBJ1-1
CASSYSSGVLGTEAFF	TRBV6-5	TRBJ1-1
CASHRHSDPYEQYF	TRBV2	TRBJ2-7
CASSYETQREKLFF	TRBV6-5	TRBJ1-4
CSARKNRVPREQFF	TRBV20-1	TRBJ2-1
CSVEENSNQPQHF	TRBV29-1	TRBJ1-5
CASSPGQGSLNTEAFF	TRBV6-2/TRBV6-3	TRBJ1-1
CASSYSIGGVYEQYF	TRBV6-5	TRBJ2-7
CASSLAGTYTDTQYF	TRBV7-9	TRBJ2-3
CASSSQTSGSGANVLTF	TRBV5-1	TRBJ2-6
CSASVGTSGEGPFF	TRBV20-1	TRBJ2-1
CASSLASGIRNEQFF	TRBV5-4	TRBJ2-1
CASSQGGPYGYTF	TRBV12-3/TRBV12-4	TRBJ1-2
CASSRSSGTRSYEQYF	TRBV3-1	TRBJ2-7
CASRQGAGGQNEQFF	TRBV4-3	TRBJ2-1
CAWRGDLLAGRWTQYF	TRBV30	TRBJ2-3